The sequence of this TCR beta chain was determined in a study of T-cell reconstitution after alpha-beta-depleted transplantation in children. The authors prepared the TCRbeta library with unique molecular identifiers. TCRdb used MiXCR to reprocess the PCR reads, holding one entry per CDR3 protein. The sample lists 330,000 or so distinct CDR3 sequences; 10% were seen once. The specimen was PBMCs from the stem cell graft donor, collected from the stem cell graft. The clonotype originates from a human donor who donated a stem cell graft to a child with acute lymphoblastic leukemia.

The chain's CDR3 is CASTFTGDLARDYTF. DNA of the CDR3: TGTGCCAGCACATTTACAGGAGATCTAGCCCGGGACTACACCTTC. V is TRBV6-2 or TRBV6-3 and J is TRBJ1-2; D is possibly TRBD1 (5 bases). Germline CDR1 MNHEY, CDR2 SVGEGT. CDR3 length: 15 amino acids. V lost 7 bases, J lost 10 bases, and 25 bases lay in between.